These 2 T cell receptor beta chains were all obtained from the same sample, sequenced in a study of blood T cell repertoires in COVID-19 (dated by TCRdb to 2020 to 2022). The library was built by means of the immunoSEQ multiplex PCR assay. Drawn from immuneACCESS, this table holds only the in-frame rearrangements with V and J called that TCRdb kept. Clones are partly lost; checked studies trace under half to an unresolved V gene and leave the rest unexplained. The sample table holds some 370,000 clones, of which more than 70% were seen once. Of the sample, roughly 10% falls within the top ten clones. Sequencing was done on a sample of peripheral blood. These receptors originate from a woman aged 25 to 39 with COVID-19, enrolled during active disease.

The genes are TRBV4-1 and TRBJ2-1; the D gene is possibly TRBD2 (5 bases). V lost 5 bases to trimming and J lost 10 bases, with 18 bases between them. This CDR3 has 14 residues. CDR1 is MGHRA and CDR2 is YSYEKL in the germline V gene. Here the CDR3 DNA reads TGCGCCAGCAGCATAGGACTTTCCGATGTGGAGCAGTTCTTC. As protein: CASSIGLSDVEQFF.

This chain joins TRBV2 and TRBJ1-3, with a possible D match to TRBD1 (6 bases). Germline V gene data show CDR1 as SNHLY and CDR2 as FYNNEI. Trimming took off 6 bases at V and 1 base at J, with 13 bases between the two ends. The CDR3 covers 15 residues. In nucleotides, the CDR3 is TGTGCCAGCAGGGCGATGACAGGATCTGGAAACACCATATATTTT. Its protein product is CASRAMTGSGNTIYF.